This is a list of T cell receptor beta chains from one sample in a study of blood T cell repertoires in COVID-19. Only in-frame clones appear in the TCRdb table, and some are missing; sequencing was by immunoSEQ multiplex PCR. The sample carries roughly 86,000 clones, about four fifths recorded once. The sequenced sample consisted of peripheral blood. All receptors come from a man aged 55 to 70 with acute or convalescent COVID-19. CDR3s include the opening cysteine and the closing phenylalanine or tryptophan. The D gene is left open where the match is weak. Expanded clones are given a class, and other clones once, few, many or no size at all.

size,J,V,D,CDR3,DNA
-,TRBJ2-7,TRBV7-2,TRBD1,CASSQGQGFYEQYF,TGTGCCAGCAGCCAGGGACAGGGCTTCTACGAGCAGTACTTC
-,TRBJ2-4,TRBV7-2,TRBD2,CASSLVGTSGNIQYF,TGTGCCAGCAGCTTAGTGGGGACTAGCGGAAACATTCAGTACTTC
-,TRBJ1-4,TRBV9,-,CASSVSGFAGEKLFF,TGTGCCAGCAGCGTATCGGGGTTTGCGGGGGAAAAACTGTTTTTT
-,TRBJ1-3,TRBV9,-,CASSVGGLSGNTIYF,TGTGCCAGCAGCGTAGGGGGACTCTCTGGAAACACCATATATTTT
-,TRBJ1-2,TRBV29-1,TRBD1,CSVGGQGGGYGYTF,TGCAGCGTTGGGGGACAGGGGGGAGGCTATGGCTACACCTTC
-,TRBJ2-7,TRBV25-1,-,CASSDTETGYEQYF,TGTGCCAGCAGTGACACCGAGACAGGCTACGAGCAGTACTTC
-,TRBJ2-3,TRBV9,-,CASSEGGDTDTQYF,TGTGCCAGCAGCGAGGGGGGGGACACAGATACGCAGTATTTT
once,TRBJ2-1,TRBV12-3/TRBV12-4,TRBD2,CASSYMGGEQFF,TGTGCCAGCAGTTACATGGGGGGGGAGCAGTTCTTC
-,TRBJ2-1,TRBV5-1,TRBD2,CASKEQRGGRNEQFF,TGCGCCAGTAAGGAACAGCGGGGGGGCAGGAATGAGCAGTTCTTC
-,TRBJ1-1,TRBV29-1,-,CSALKDSVNTEAFF,TGCAGCGCTTTAAAGGACAGTGTGAACACTGAAGCTTTCTTT
-,TRBJ1-2,TRBV19,-,CASSIVPGQLDGYTF,TGTGCCAGTAGTATTGTCCCCGGACAGCTCGATGGCTACACCTTC
-,TRBJ2-6,TRBV2,-,CASSELEVSGANVLTF,TGTGCCAGCAGTGAACTCGAGGTATCTGGGGCCAACGTCCTGACTTTC
-,TRBJ2-7,TRBV5-8,TRBD1,CASSLSGGSYEQYF,TGTGCCAGCAGCCTATCAGGGGGCTCCTACGAGCAGTACTTC
-,TRBJ1-2,TRBV29-1,-,CSVEGPEGGYGYTF,TGCAGCGTAGAGGGACCTGAAGGGGGTTATGGCTACACCTTC
few,TRBJ2-5,TRBV21-1,-,CASSKSILASQETQYF,TGTGCCAGCAGCAAATCAATTCTGGCCAGTCAAGAGACCCAGTACTTC
-,TRBJ1-2,TRBV27,-,CASRPRTDNLYGYTF,TGTGCCAGCAGGCCTCGGACAGACAACCTCTATGGCTACACCTTC
-,TRBJ2-1,TRBV7-8,TRBD1,CASSETGTGALNEQFF,TGTGCCAGCAGCGAAACCGGGACAGGTGCCCTCAATGAGCAGTTCTTC
-,TRBJ2-5,TRBV11-3,-,CASSNRHSPQETQYF,TGTGCCAGCAGCAACCGACATTCACCCCAAGAGACCCAGTACTTC
-,TRBJ2-5,TRBV7-3,-,CASSLSSRVGETQYF,TGTGCCAGCAGCTTAAGTTCCAGGGTTGGAGAGACCCAGTACTTC
-,TRBJ1-1,TRBV7-6,TRBD1,CASSSSGGNTEAFF,TGTGCCAGCAGCTCGTCAGGGGGGAACACTGAAGCTTTCTTT
-,TRBJ1-2,TRBV15,-,CATSRDNVGLEGYTF,TGTGCCACCAGCAGAGATAACGTGGGTCTGGAGGGCTACACCTTC
-,TRBJ1-4,TRBV19,-,CASSIYPGTNEKLFF,TGTGCCAGTAGTATATATCCGGGGACTAATGAAAAACTGTTTTTT
-,TRBJ2-7,TRBV13,TRBD1,CASSLTGGLRSYEQYF,TGTGCCAGCAGCTTGACAGGGGGTTTGAGGTCCTACGAGCAGTACTTC
-,TRBJ1-1,TRBV7-9,TRBD1,CASSAGQPGDTEAFF,TGTGCCAGCAGCGCGGGACAGCCCGGGGACACTGAAGCTTTCTTT
-,TRBJ1-1,TRBV5-1,-,CASSLEAGITEAFF,TGCGCCAGCAGCTTGGAGGCGGGGATCACTGAAGCTTTCTTT
-,TRBJ2-1,TRBV7-3,TRBD1,CASSLLGGDEQFF,TGTGCCAGCAGCCTTTTAGGGGGCGATGAGCAGTTCTTC
-,TRBJ1-5,TRBV19,-,CAGNLMSLPNQPQHF,TGTGCCGGTAACCTGATGTCGCTACCTAATCAGCCCCAGCATTTT
-,TRBJ1-3,TRBV6-5,-,CASSYDSSGNTIYF,TGTGCCAGCAGTTATGACAGCTCTGGAAACACCATATATTTT
-,TRBJ2-2,TRBV29-1,-,CSVEDGDTTYTGELFF,TGCAGCGTTGAAGATGGGGACACAACTTACACCGGGGAGCTGTTTTTT
-,TRBJ2-3,TRBV27,TRBD1,CASWTGEADTQYF,TGTGCCAGCTGGACAGGGGAGGCAGATACGCAGTATTTT
-,TRBJ1-4,TRBV29-1,TRBD1,CSVGDRGATNEKLFF,TGCAGCGTGGGGGACAGGGGGGCAACTAATGAAAAACTGTTTTTT
-,TRBJ2-5,TRBV4-1,TRBD1,CASSQGDRGRGETQYF,TGCGCCAGCAGCCAAGGGGACAGGGGGCGAGGGGAGACCCAGTACTTC
-,TRBJ1-1,TRBV7-3,-,CASSPGHQNTEAFF,TGTGCCAGCAGCCCGGGACATCAGAACACTGAAGCTTTCTTT
few,TRBJ1-6,TRBV6-5,-,CASCGTPERSPLHF,TGTGCCAGTTGCGGGACCCCCGAAAGATCACCCCTCCACTTT
-,TRBJ1-1,TRBV4-1,-,CASSQEQGKNTEAFF,TGCGCCAGCAGCCAAGAGCAGGGGAAGAACACTGAAGCTTTCTTT
few,TRBJ1-2,TRBV5-4,TRBD1,CASSYGQARGYTF,TGTGCCAGCAGCTACGGACAGGCCCGGGGCTACACCTTC
-,TRBJ1-5,TRBV25-1,-,CASSPRGVGQPQHF,TGTGCCAGCAGTCCCAGGGGAGTCGGGCAGCCCCAGCATTTT
once,TRBJ1-2,TRBV6-5,TRBD1,CASSYVSGQPYGYTF,TGTGCCAGCAGTTACGTCTCGGGACAGCCTTATGGCTACACCTTC
once,TRBJ1-1,TRBV30,-,CAWSASDRVAFF,TGTGCCTGGAGTGCATCCGACAGAGTGGCTTTCTTT
-,TRBJ2-1,TRBV11-2,-,CASNPQGSDEQFF,TGTGCCAGCAACCCTCAGGGGTCGGATGAGCAGTTCTTC
-,TRBJ2-5,TRBV5-6,TRBD1,CASRLRTGGKETQYF,TGTGCCAGCAGGCTCCGGACAGGGGGAAAAGAGACCCAGTACTTC
-,TRBJ2-3,TRBV11-2,TRBD2,CASSFLSGRRTDTQYF,TGTGCCAGCAGCTTTCTTAGCGGGCGCCGCACAGATACGCAGTATTTT
-,TRBJ1-5,TRBV2,-,CASSAYRDQPQHF,TGTGCCAGCAGTGCTTACAGAGACCAGCCCCAGCATTTT
few,TRBJ2-5,TRBV7-2,TRBD2,CASREGTGGHGETQYF,TGTGCCAGCAGGGAGGGAACGGGGGGGCATGGAGAGACCCAGTACTTC
once,TRBJ1-2,TRBV9,TRBD1,CASSPRTGDYGYTF,TGTGCCAGCAGCCCTCGGACAGGGGACTATGGCTACACCTTC
once,TRBJ2-3,TRBV27,TRBD2,CASSSGLAVQYF,TGTGCCAGCAGTTCTGGACTAGCGGTGCAGTATTTT
-,TRBJ2-1,TRBV3-1/TRBV3-2,-,CASSQDRSEVNEQFF,TGTGCCAGCAGCCAAGATCGGTCCGAGGTTAATGAGCAGTTCTTC
once,TRBJ2-1,TRBV24-1,TRBD2,CATSDWGGRVDNEQFF,TGTGCCACCAGTGATTGGGGGGGTAGGGTTGACAATGAGCAGTTCTTC
-,TRBJ1-2,TRBV27,TRBD1,CARSTGDNGYTF,TGTGCCCGCTCGACAGGGGATAATGGCTACACCTTC
-,TRBJ1-1,TRBV10-3,TRBD1,CAIRPQGGPEAFF,TGTGCCATCAGGCCTCAGGGGGGCCCTGAAGCTTTCTTT
-,TRBJ2-1,TRBV18,TRBD1,CASSPRRTGVIDEQFF,TGTGCCAGCTCACCAAGGAGAACAGGGGTAATCGATGAGCAGTTCTTC
-,TRBJ1-2,TRBV30,TRBD1,CAWSETGAYGYTF,TGTGCCTGGTCCGAAACAGGGGCCTATGGCTACACCTTC
-,TRBJ1-5,TRBV30,TRBD1,CAWSSYTGVNQPQHF,TGTGCCTGGAGTAGTTATACAGGGGTCAATCAGCCCCAGCATTTT
-,TRBJ1-1,TRBV27,-,CASSLLGSNTEAFF,TGTGCCAGCAGTTTATTGGGCAGTAACACTGAAGCTTTCTTT
-,TRBJ2-3,TRBV30,TRBD2,CAWSVLAGTQYF,TGTGCCTGGAGTGTCTTAGCGGGTACGCAGTATTTT
-,TRBJ2-7,TRBV5-4,-,CASSGGKGAREQYF,TGTGCCAGCAGCGGGGGGAAGGGGGCGAGGGAGCAGTACTTC
-,TRBJ1-1,TRBV15,-,CATSSGTLNTEAFF,TGTGCCACCAGCAGCGGGACACTGAACACTGAAGCTTTCTTT